This T cell receptor beta chain came from a study of blood T cells in healthy people across ages. Findings of the study overall: Older age coincided with a roughly linear decline in TCR beta diversity per million T cells. Conclusively comparing naive with antigen-experienced cells was impossible with unsorted PBMCs.

This clonotype was seen only a few times. Its antigen remains unidentified. Primers used in a second PCR of about 7 to 12 cycles were a sample-barcoded 5' primer and a J-beta primer mix. The template-switch adaptor was a 5' adaptor with 12 random nucleotides. It tagged each cDNA molecule. From the 5' RACE reads, TCRdb called clonotypes with MiXCR, one entry per CDR3 protein. The data hold roughly 1,500,000 distinct CDR3 sequences, with 42% observed a single time. From germline, CDR1 is SQVTM and CDR2 ANQGSEA. CDR3 length equals 11 residues. V shed 7 bases and J 3 bases; nucleotides not matched to a gene: 1. Total RNA was isolated from each sample in quantities of at least 6 micrograms.

The clonotype was recovered from a woman younger than 35 in good health. Sequencing was carried out using blood. The V and J genes are TRBV29-1 and TRBJ2-3; TRBD1 matches 7 bases. CDR3 sequence: CSGGQTDTQYF. The CDR3 nucleotides are TGCAGCGGGGGACAGACAGATACGCAGTATTTT.